The rows below give T cell receptor beta chains drawn from one sample of a study of OX40 agonist ivuxolimab in advanced cancers. Data came from immunoSEQ multiplex PCR; TCRdb stores just in-frame clones and leaves some out. The table shows under 70,000 clones, with 86% occurring only once. Here the sequenced sample was CD4+ or CD8+ T cells sorted from blood, taken in a trial of the OX40 agonist ivuxolimab. These receptors originate from an adult with an advanced solid tumor such as melanoma, head and neck, liver or kidney cancer. The CDR3 runs from the conserved cysteine through the conserved F or W. D genes are given only for firm matches. Rows give clone size only sometimes, using once, few, many, or a class for an expanded clone.

abundance: .; d_gene: TRBD1; v_gene: TRBV4-1; j_gene: TRBJ1-1; CDR3aa: CASSQLVLLRGLGNTEAFF; CDR3nt: TGCGCCAGCAGCCAACTCGTTCTCCTAAGGGGGCTTGGGAACACTGAAGCTTTCTTT
abundance: .; d_gene: .; v_gene: TRBV9; j_gene: TRBJ2-1; CDR3aa: CASSVGAGGTDEQFF; CDR3nt: TGTGCCAGCAGCGTAGGGGCCGGTGGCACCGATGAGCAGTTCTTC
abundance: .; d_gene: .; v_gene: TRBV6-5; j_gene: TRBJ1-2; CDR3aa: CASSEEGPYTF; CDR3nt: TGTGCCAGCAGTGAAGAGGGACCCTACACCTTC
abundance: .; d_gene: TRBD1; v_gene: TRBV5-1; j_gene: TRBJ2-1; CDR3aa: CASNRVGTGYDNEQFF; CDR3nt: TGCGCCAGCAATCGGGTCGGGACAGGGTACGACAATGAGCAGTTCTTC
abundance: .; d_gene: .; v_gene: TRBV10-3; j_gene: TRBJ1-5; CDR3aa: CAIGGADQPQHF; CDR3nt: TGTGCCATAGGGGGGGCGGATCAGCCCCAGCATTTT
abundance: .; d_gene: .; v_gene: TRBV2; j_gene: TRBJ2-5; CDR3aa: CASSGTLDRTQYF; CDR3nt: TGTGCCAGCTCCGGGACACTCGATAGGACCCAGTACTTC
abundance: few; d_gene: .; v_gene: TRBV5-8; j_gene: TRBJ1-5; CDR3aa: CASTMLGGSWQPQHF; CDR3nt: TGTGCCAGCACCATGTTAGGAGGGAGCTGGCAGCCCCAGCATTTT
abundance: .; d_gene: .; v_gene: TRBV7-9; j_gene: TRBJ1-1; CDR3aa: CASSWRGYTEAFF; CDR3nt: TGTGCCAGCAGCTGGAGGGGTTACACTGAAGCTTTCTTT
abundance: .; d_gene: TRBD2; v_gene: TRBV2; j_gene: TRBJ2-1; CDR3aa: CASSRTGLGNNEQFF; CDR3nt: TGTGCCAGCAGCCGGACCGGACTAGGTAACAATGAGCAGTTCTTC
abundance: .; d_gene: TRBD1; v_gene: TRBV19; j_gene: TRBJ2-7; CDR3aa: CASSRDRGFLGEQYF; CDR3nt: TGTGCCAGTAGCCGGGACAGGGGGTTCCTTGGCGAGCAGTACTTC
abundance: .; d_gene: TRBD1; v_gene: TRBV12-5; j_gene: TRBJ2-5; CDR3aa: CASGPTGVETQYF; CDR3nt: TGTGCTAGTGGTCCGACAGGGGTGGAGACCCAGTACTTC
abundance: .; d_gene: .; v_gene: TRBV7-2; j_gene: TRBJ1-5; CDR3aa: CASSIQQGNNQPQHF; CDR3nt: TGTGCCAGCAGTATTCAACAGGGAAATAATCAGCCCCAGCATTTT
abundance: .; d_gene: TRBD1; v_gene: TRBV2; j_gene: TRBJ1-5; CDR3aa: CASSPTGGGNQPQHF; CDR3nt: TGTGCCAGCAGCCCGACAGGGGGGGGTAATCAGCCCCAGCATTTT
abundance: .; d_gene: TRBD1; v_gene: TRBV19; j_gene: TRBJ1-5; CDR3aa: CASSGTGDGQPQHF; CDR3nt: TGTGCCAGTAGTGGGACAGGGGACGGTCAGCCCCAGCATTTT
abundance: .; d_gene: .; v_gene: TRBV4-3; j_gene: TRBJ1-2; CDR3aa: CASSFRQSLNYGYTF; CDR3nt: TGCGCCAGCAGCTTTAGACAGTCCCTTAACTATGGCTACACCTTC
abundance: .; d_gene: .; v_gene: TRBV4-1; j_gene: TRBJ1-1; CDR3aa: CASSQVGGGTEAFF; CDR3nt: TGCGCCAGCAGCCAAGTTGGGGGAGGCACTGAAGCTTTCTTT
abundance: .; d_gene: .; v_gene: TRBV5-4; j_gene: TRBJ1-3; CDR3aa: CASSSGQLSGNTIYF; CDR3nt: TGTGCCAGCAGCTCAGGCCAACTCTCTGGAAACACCATATATTTT
abundance: .; d_gene: .; v_gene: TRBV15; j_gene: TRBJ2-2; CDR3aa: CATSRDQGTELFF; CDR3nt: TGTGCCACCAGCAGAGATCAGGGTACAGAGCTGTTTTTT
abundance: .; d_gene: .; v_gene: TRBV7-9; j_gene: TRBJ2-5; CDR3aa: CASSAGRGRETQYF; CDR3nt: TGTGCCAGCAGCGCTGGGCGGGGTAGGGAGACCCAGTACTTC
abundance: once; d_gene: .; v_gene: TRBV27; j_gene: TRBJ1-1; CDR3aa: CASSREGWGTEAFF; CDR3nt: TGTGCCAGCAGTAGGGAGGGCTGGGGCACTGAAGCTTTCTTT
abundance: .; d_gene: TRBD1; v_gene: TRBV28; j_gene: TRBJ1-6; CDR3aa: CASSPQGVRNNSPLHF; CDR3nt: TGTGCCAGCAGTCCCCAGGGGGTTAGGAATAATTCACCCCTCCACTTT
abundance: .; d_gene: .; v_gene: TRBV6-5; j_gene: TRBJ1-4; CDR3aa: CASSYSRQVNEKLFF; CDR3nt: TGTGCCAGCAGTTACTCGAGGCAGGTTAATGAAAAACTGTTTTTT
abundance: .; d_gene: .; v_gene: TRBV30; j_gene: TRBJ2-5; CDR3aa: CAWRTTGLSGGETQYF; CDR3nt: TGTGCCTGGAGAACTACCGGGCTTTCAGGAGGAGAGACCCAGTACTTC
abundance: .; d_gene: TRBD1; v_gene: TRBV10-3; j_gene: TRBJ1-4; CDR3aa: CAISEPPGQVGEKLFF; CDR3nt: TGTGCCATCAGTGAGCCTCCGGGACAGGTCGGTGAAAAACTGTTTTTT
abundance: few; d_gene: .; v_gene: TRBV7-2; j_gene: TRBJ1-6; CDR3aa: CASSPRAGEGSPLHF; CDR3nt: TGTGCCAGCAGCCCCAGGGCAGGGGAAGGATCACCCCTCCACTTT
abundance: .; d_gene: .; v_gene: TRBV25-1; j_gene: TRBJ1-2; CDR3aa: CASTGDYGYTF; CDR3nt: TGTGCCAGCACCGGCGACTATGGCTACACCTTC
abundance: .; d_gene: .; v_gene: TRBV5-6; j_gene: TRBJ2-5; CDR3aa: CASSFVAGETQYF; CDR3nt: TGTGCCAGCAGCTTTGTCGCGGGGGAGACCCAGTACTTC
abundance: .; d_gene: .; v_gene: TRBV7-2; j_gene: TRBJ1-5; CDR3aa: CASSFMGAGNNQPQHF; CDR3nt: TGTGCCAGCAGCTTCATGGGAGCAGGAAACAATCAGCCCCAGCATTTT
abundance: .; d_gene: .; v_gene: TRBV7-2; j_gene: TRBJ1-4; CDR3aa: CASSLTGTLNEKLFF; CDR3nt: TGTGCCAGCAGTCTCACCGGGACCCTAAATGAAAAACTGTTTTTT
abundance: .; d_gene: .; v_gene: TRBV7-9; j_gene: TRBJ1-5; CDR3aa: CASSLDEDQPQHF; CDR3nt: TGTGCCAGCAGCTTAGATGAAGATCAGCCCCAGCATTTT
abundance: .; d_gene: TRBD2; v_gene: TRBV11-2; j_gene: TRBJ2-1; CDR3aa: CASSRGLGPFF; CDR3nt: TGTGCCAGCAGCCGAGGACTAGGTCCGTTCTTC
abundance: .; d_gene: .; v_gene: TRBV11-1; j_gene: TRBJ2-7; CDR3aa: CASSLEGEQYF; CDR3nt: TGTGCCAGCAGCTTAGAGGGCGAGCAGTACTTC
abundance: .; d_gene: TRBD1; v_gene: TRBV5-1; j_gene: TRBJ1-4; CDR3aa: CASSSGTDEKLFF; CDR3nt: TGCGCCAGCAGCTCAGGGACAGATGAAAAACTGTTTTTT
abundance: .; d_gene: .; v_gene: TRBV11-2; j_gene: TRBJ1-2; CDR3aa: CASSLGAQSRGYTF; CDR3nt: TGTGCCAGCAGCCTGGGGGCGCAATCTAGGGGCTACACCTTC
abundance: .; d_gene: .; v_gene: TRBV18; j_gene: TRBJ1-4; CDR3aa: CASSPQGTGLNEKLFF; CDR3nt: TGTGCCAGCTCACCTCAGGGCACAGGATTAAATGAAAAACTGTTTTTT
abundance: once; d_gene: .; v_gene: TRBV11-3; j_gene: TRBJ1-1; CDR3aa: CASSSSGSWGRMNTEAFF; CDR3nt: TGTGCCAGCAGCTCATCCGGCAGTTGGGGGCGGATGAACACTGAAGCTTTCTTT
abundance: once; d_gene: TRBD1; v_gene: TRBV6-1; j_gene: TRBJ1-5; CDR3aa: CASSDDDSGGFFGDQPQHF; CDR3nt: TGTGCCAGCAGTGATGATGATTCAGGGGGCTTCTTCGGGGATCAGCCCCAGCATTTT
abundance: .; d_gene: TRBD1; v_gene: TRBV5-4; j_gene: TRBJ1-3; CDR3aa: CASSPGQNRGTIYF; CDR3nt: TGTGCCAGCAGCCCGGGACAGAACCGGGGCACCATATATTTT
abundance: .; d_gene: TRBD1; v_gene: TRBV30; j_gene: TRBJ1-6; CDR3aa: CAWSVKGGQGNSPLHF; CDR3nt: TGTGCCTGGAGTGTAAAAGGGGGCCAGGGAAATTCACCCCTCCACTTT
abundance: .; d_gene: TRBD2; v_gene: TRBV5-4; j_gene: TRBJ2-1; CDR3aa: CASSAGLAGDNEQFF; CDR3nt: TGTGCCAGCAGCGCGGGACTAGCGGGGGACAATGAGCAGTTCTTC
abundance: .; d_gene: TRBD2; v_gene: TRBV19; j_gene: TRBJ2-1; CDR3aa: CASSSLAGGRREQFF; CDR3nt: TGTGCCAGTAGTTCTTTAGCGGGGGGCCGCCGTGAGCAGTTCTTC
abundance: .; d_gene: TRBD1; v_gene: TRBV29-1; j_gene: TRBJ1-3; CDR3aa: CSGTTGAGNTIYF; CDR3nt: TGCAGCGGAACGACAGGGGCTGGAAACACCATATATTTT
abundance: .; d_gene: TRBD1; v_gene: TRBV5-1; j_gene: TRBJ1-1; CDR3aa: CASGPDRGAGTEAFF; CDR3nt: TGCGCCAGCGGACCTGACAGGGGAGCAGGCACTGAAGCTTTCTTT
abundance: .; d_gene: .; v_gene: TRBV7-2; j_gene: TRBJ1-2; CDR3aa: CASSFEAYGYTF; CDR3nt: TGTGCCAGCAGCTTCGAAGCCTATGGCTACACCTTC
abundance: .; d_gene: .; v_gene: TRBV5-5; j_gene: TRBJ1-1; CDR3aa: CASRVTSTRGEAFF; CDR3nt: TGTGCCAGCAGGGTCACCTCGACCAGGGGAGAAGCTTTCTTT
abundance: .; d_gene: .; v_gene: TRBV5-1; j_gene: TRBJ1-1; CDR3aa: CASKGEIEAFF; CDR3nt: TGCGCCAGCAAGGGCGAGATCGAAGCTTTCTTT
abundance: .; d_gene: TRBD1; v_gene: TRBV5-6; j_gene: TRBJ2-7; CDR3aa: CASSFRGLTGGYEQYF; CDR3nt: TGTGCCAGCAGCTTCCGGGGGCTTACAGGGGGCTACGAGCAGTACTTC
abundance: few; d_gene: .; v_gene: TRBV19; j_gene: TRBJ1-6; CDR3aa: CASGIYTDSPLHF; CDR3nt: TGTGCCAGTGGGATCTATACGGATTCACCCCTCCACTTT
abundance: .; d_gene: .; v_gene: TRBV5-4; j_gene: TRBJ1-4; CDR3aa: CASSSTGPGSEKLFF; CDR3nt: TGTGCCAGCAGTTCAACCGGGCCCGGCAGTGAAAAACTGTTTTTT
abundance: once; d_gene: TRBD1; v_gene: TRBV5-1; j_gene: TRBJ1-1; CDR3aa: CASSLEGQGGTEAFF; CDR3nt: TGCGCCAGCAGCTTGGAAGGACAGGGGGGGACTGAAGCTTTCTTT
abundance: once; d_gene: .; v_gene: TRBV4-2; j_gene: TRBJ2-1; CDR3aa: CASSQNGEQFF; CDR3nt: TGTGCCAGCAGCCAAAATGGTGAGCAGTTCTTC
abundance: .; d_gene: .; v_gene: TRBV7-2; j_gene: TRBJ2-7; CDR3aa: CASSMTTYEQYF; CDR3nt: TGTGCCAGCAGCATGACAACCTACGAGCAGTACTTC
abundance: .; d_gene: .; v_gene: TRBV6-1; j_gene: TRBJ2-4; CDR3aa: CASSEVGAKNIQYF; CDR3nt: TGTGCCAGCAGTGAGGTGGGGGCCAAAAACATTCAGTACTTC
abundance: few; d_gene: .; v_gene: TRBV2; j_gene: TRBJ2-1; CDR3aa: CASRGSGFGYNEQFF; CDR3nt: TGTGCCAGCCGGGGGAGTGGGTTTGGATACAATGAGCAGTTCTTC
abundance: .; d_gene: .; v_gene: TRBV29-1; j_gene: TRBJ1-1; CDR3aa: CSAVKGKAEAFF; CDR3nt: TGCAGCGCAGTAAAGGGGAAGGCTGAAGCTTTCTTT
abundance: .; d_gene: TRBD1; v_gene: TRBV12-5; j_gene: TRBJ2-5; CDR3aa: CASGPATGVETQYF; CDR3nt: TGTGCTAGTGGTCCAGCGACAGGGGTCGAGACCCAGTACTTC
abundance: .; d_gene: .; v_gene: TRBV2; j_gene: TRBJ1-1; CDR3aa: CAIKPSGGWGTEAFF; CDR3nt: TGTGCCATCAAGCCTTCCGGGGGTTGGGGCACTGAAGCTTTCTTT